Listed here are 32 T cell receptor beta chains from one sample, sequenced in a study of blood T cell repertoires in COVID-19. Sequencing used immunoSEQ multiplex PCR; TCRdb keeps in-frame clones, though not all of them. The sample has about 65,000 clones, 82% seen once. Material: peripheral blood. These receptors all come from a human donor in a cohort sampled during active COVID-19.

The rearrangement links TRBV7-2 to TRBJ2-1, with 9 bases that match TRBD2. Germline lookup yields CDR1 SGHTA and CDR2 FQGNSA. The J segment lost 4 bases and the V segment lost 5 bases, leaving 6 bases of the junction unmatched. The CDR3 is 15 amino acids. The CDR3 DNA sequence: TGTGCCAGCAGCGCCGAGCGGGGGGCTTACAATGAGCAGTTCTTC. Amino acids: CASSAERGAYNEQFF.

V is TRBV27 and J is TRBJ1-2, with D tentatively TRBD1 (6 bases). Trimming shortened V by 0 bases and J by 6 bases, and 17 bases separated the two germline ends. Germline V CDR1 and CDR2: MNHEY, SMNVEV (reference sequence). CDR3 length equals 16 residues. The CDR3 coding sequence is TGTGCCAGCAGTTTATCGCTAGGGGGAAGAATCAATGGCTACACCTTC. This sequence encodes CASSLSLGGRINGYTF.

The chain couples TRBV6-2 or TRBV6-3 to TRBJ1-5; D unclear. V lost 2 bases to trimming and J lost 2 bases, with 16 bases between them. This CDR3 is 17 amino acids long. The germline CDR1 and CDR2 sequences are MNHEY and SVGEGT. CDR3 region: CASSYPRYIGGNQPQHF. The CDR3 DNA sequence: TGTGCCAGCAGTTACCCCAGATACATCGGGGGCAATCAGCCCCAGCATTTT.

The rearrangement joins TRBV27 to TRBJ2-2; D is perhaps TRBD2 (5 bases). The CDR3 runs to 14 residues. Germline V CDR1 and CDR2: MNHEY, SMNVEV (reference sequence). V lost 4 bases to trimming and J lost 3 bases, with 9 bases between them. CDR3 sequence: CASSYRTYTGELFF. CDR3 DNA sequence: TGTGCCAGCAGTTATCGGACTTACACCGGGGAGCTGTTTTTT.

The CDR3 here is CASSETGRGSPLHF. The CDR3 DNA follows: TGTGCCAGCAGCGAAACAGGGAGGGGTTCACCCCTCCACTTT. V and J are TRBV7-2 and TRBJ1-6; maybe TRBD1 (6 bases). The V end was cut by 5 bases, the J end by 9 bases, with 14 bases between. CDR1 is SGHTA and CDR2 is FQGNSA in the germline V gene. The CDR3 length is 14 residues.

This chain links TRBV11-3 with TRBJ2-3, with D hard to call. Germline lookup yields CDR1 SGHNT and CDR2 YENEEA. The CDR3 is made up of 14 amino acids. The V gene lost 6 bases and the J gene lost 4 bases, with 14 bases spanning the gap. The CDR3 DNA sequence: TGTGCCAGCAGTTTAAGAGAAAATCCAGATACGCAGTATTTT. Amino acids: CASSLRENPDTQYF.

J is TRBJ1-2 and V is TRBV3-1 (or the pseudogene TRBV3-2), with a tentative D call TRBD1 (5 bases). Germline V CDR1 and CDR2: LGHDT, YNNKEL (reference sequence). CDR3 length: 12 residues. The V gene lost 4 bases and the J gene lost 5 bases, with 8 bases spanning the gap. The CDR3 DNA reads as TGTGCCAGCAGCCTCCGACAGTATGGCTACACCTTC. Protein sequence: CASSLRQYGYTF.

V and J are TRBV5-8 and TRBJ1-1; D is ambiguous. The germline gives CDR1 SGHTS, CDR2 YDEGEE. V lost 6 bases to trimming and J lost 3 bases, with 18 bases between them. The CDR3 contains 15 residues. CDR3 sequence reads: CASTQEIYRDTEAFF. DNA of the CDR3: TGTGCCAGCACCCAAGAGATATATCGGGACACTGAAGCTTTCTTT.

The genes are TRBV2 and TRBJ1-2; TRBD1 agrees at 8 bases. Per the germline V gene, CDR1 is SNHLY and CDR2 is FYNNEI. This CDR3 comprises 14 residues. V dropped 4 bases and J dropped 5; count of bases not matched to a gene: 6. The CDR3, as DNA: TGTGCCAGCAGTGTAGAGCAGGGGGCGTATGGCTACACCTTC. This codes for CASSVEQGAYGYTF.

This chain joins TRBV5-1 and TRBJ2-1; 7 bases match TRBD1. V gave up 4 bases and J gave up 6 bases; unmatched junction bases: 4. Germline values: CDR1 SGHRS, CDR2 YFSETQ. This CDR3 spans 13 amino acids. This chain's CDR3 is CASSLGTVNEQFF. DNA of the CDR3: TGCGCCAGCAGCCTGGGGACAGTCAATGAGCAGTTCTTC.

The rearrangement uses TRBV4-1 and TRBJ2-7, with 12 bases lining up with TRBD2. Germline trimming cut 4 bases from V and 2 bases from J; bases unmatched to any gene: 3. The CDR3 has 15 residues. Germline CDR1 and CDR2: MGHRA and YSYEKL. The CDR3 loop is CASSRLAGDPYEQYF. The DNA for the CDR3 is TGCGCCAGCAGCCGACTAGCGGGGGATCCCTACGAGCAGTACTTC.

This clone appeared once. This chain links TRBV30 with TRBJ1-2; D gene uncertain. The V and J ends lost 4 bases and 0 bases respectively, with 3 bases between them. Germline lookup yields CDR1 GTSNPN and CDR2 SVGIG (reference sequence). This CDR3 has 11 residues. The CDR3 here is CAWTTNYGYTF. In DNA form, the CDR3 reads TGTGCCTGGACTACTAACTATGGCTACACCTTC.

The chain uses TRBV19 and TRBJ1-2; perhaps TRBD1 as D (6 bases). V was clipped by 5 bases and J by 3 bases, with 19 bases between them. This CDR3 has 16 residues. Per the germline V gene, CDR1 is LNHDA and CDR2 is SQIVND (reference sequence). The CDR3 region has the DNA TGTGCCAGTAGTCCGCGGGGGATAGGGGGGGACTATGGCTACACCTTC. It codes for CASSPRGIGGDYGYTF.

The CDR3 protein is CASRPNGGGKGKNIQYF. CDR3 coding DNA: TGTGCCAGCAGACCGAATGGGGGGGGAAAAGGCAAAAACATTCAGTACTTC. The genes are TRBV28 and TRBJ2-4; 7 bases agree with TRBD2. There are 17 residues in the CDR3. J lost 3 bases, V lost 6 bases, and 14 bases had no gene match. Germline-derived CDR1 and CDR2 are MDHEN and SYDVKM.

CDR3 sequence: CASSYSRGGLRGQFF. For the CDR3, the DNA is TGTGCCAGCAGTTACTCTCGCGGGGGGCTCCGGGGGCAGTTCTTC. The rearrangement uses TRBV6-5 and TRBJ2-1; 8 bases line up with TRBD2. Germline-derived CDR1 and CDR2 are MNHEY and SVGAGI. CDR3 length equals 15 residues. Trimming cost V 0 bases and J 12 bases; bases outside gene matches: 10.

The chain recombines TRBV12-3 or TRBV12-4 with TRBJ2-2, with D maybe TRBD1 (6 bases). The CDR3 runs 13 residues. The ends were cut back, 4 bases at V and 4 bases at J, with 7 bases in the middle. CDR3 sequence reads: CASSWDTTGELFF. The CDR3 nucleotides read TGTGCCAGCAGTTGGGACACCACCGGGGAGCTGTTTTTT.

Here the CDR3 DNA reads TGTGCCAGCTCACCACCACGGAGGCAGGGAGGACTCGGGGAGACCCAGTACTTC. It is translated as CASSPPRRQGGLGETQYF. The V call is TRBV18, the J call TRBJ2-5, with D maybe TRBD2 (6 bases). Germline CDR1 KGHSH, CDR2 LQKENI. With 0 bases removed from V and 5 bases from J, the gap between germline ends came to 22 bases. This CDR3 spans 18 amino acids.

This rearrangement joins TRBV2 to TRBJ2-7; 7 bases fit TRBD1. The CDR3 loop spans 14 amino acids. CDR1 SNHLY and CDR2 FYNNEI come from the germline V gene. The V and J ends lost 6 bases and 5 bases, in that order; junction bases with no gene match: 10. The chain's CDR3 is CASSDKTGSHEQYF. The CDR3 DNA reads TGTGCCAGCAGCGATAAGACAGGGTCCCACGAGCAGTACTTC.

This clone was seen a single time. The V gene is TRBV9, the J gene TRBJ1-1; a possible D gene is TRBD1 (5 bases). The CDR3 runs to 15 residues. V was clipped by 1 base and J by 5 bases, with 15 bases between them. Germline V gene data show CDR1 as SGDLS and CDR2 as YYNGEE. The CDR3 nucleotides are TGTGCCAGCAGCGTACAACCGACACGGGGGACTGAAGCTTTCTTT. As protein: CASSVQPTRGTEAFF.

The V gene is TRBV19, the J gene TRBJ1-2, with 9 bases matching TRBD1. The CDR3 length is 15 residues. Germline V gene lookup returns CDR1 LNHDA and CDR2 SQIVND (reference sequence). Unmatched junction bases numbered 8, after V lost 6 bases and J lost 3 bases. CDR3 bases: TGTGCCAGTAGCCCTACAGGGGGCGCGGACTATGGCTACACCTTC. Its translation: CASSPTGGADYGYTF.

CDR3 sequence (DNA): TGTGCCAGCAGTCGTCTCGGGGGTAGCAATCAGCCCCAGCATTTT. Its translation: CASSRLGGSNQPQHF. V is TRBV27 and J is TRBJ1-5; a possible D gene is TRBD1 (5 bases). The ends were cut back, 5 bases at V and 0 bases at J, with 11 bases in the middle. Germline CDR1 reads MNHEY; CDR2 reads SMNVEV (reference sequence). CDR3 length: 15 residues.

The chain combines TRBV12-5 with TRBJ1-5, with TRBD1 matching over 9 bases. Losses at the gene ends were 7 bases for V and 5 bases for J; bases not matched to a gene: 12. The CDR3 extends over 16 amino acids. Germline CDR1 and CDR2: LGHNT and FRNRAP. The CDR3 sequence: CASAPPGTGSDQPQHF. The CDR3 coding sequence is TGTGCTAGTGCCCCACCCGGGACAGGGAGCGATCAGCCCCAGCATTTT.

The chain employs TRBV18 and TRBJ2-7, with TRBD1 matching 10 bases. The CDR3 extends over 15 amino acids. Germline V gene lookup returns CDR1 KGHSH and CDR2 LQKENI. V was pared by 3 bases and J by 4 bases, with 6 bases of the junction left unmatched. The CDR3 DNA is TGTGCCAGCTCACCCGGGACAGGGGCGGTGTACGAGCAGTACTTC. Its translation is CASSPGTGAVYEQYF.

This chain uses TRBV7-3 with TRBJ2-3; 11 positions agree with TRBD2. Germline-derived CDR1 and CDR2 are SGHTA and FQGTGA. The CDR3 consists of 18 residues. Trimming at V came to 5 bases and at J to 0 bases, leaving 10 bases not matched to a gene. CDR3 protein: CASSPLAGGGGSTDTQYF. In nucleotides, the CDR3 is TGTGCCAGCAGCCCCCTAGCGGGGGGAGGGGGGAGCACAGATACGCAGTATTTT.

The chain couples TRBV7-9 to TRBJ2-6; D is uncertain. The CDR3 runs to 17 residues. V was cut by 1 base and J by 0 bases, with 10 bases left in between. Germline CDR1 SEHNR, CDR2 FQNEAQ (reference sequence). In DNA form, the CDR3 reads TGTGCCAGCAGCTTAGTAACTTCGGGCTCTGGGGCCAACGTCCTGACTTTC. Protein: CASSLVTSGSGANVLTF.

The CDR3 sequence: CASSYSVGSLLTTEAFF. CDR3 DNA: TGTGCCAGCAGTTACTCCGTCGGTTCGCTTTTAACGACTGAAGCTTTCTTT. This chain links TRBV6-2 or TRBV6-3 with TRBJ1-1, with D unclear. This CDR3 region has 17 residues. Germline CDR1 reads MNHEY; CDR2 reads SVGEGT. V was trimmed by 0 bases and J by 5 bases, leaving 19 bases between them.

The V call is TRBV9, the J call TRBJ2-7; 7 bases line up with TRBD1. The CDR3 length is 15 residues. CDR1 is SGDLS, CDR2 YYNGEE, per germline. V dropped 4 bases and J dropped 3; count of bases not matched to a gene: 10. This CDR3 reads CASSTRDSGIYEQYF. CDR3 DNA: TGTGCCAGCAGCACCCGGGACAGCGGAATCTACGAGCAGTACTTC.

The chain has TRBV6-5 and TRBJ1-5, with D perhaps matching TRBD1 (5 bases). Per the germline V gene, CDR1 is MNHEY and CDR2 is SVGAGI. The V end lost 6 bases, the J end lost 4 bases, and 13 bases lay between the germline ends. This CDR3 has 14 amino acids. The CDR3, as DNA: TGTGCCAGCAGGAAATGGGAGGGGAATCAGCCCCAGCATTTT. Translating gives CASRKWEGNQPQHF.

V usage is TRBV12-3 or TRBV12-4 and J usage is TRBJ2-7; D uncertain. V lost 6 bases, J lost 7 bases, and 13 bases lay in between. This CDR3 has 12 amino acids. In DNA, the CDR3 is TGTGCCAGCAGCAGGTGGGCGTGGGAGCAGTACTTC. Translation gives CASSRWAWEQYF.

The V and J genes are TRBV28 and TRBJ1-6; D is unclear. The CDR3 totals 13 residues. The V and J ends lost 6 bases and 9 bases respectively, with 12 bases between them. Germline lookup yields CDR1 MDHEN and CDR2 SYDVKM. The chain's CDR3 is CASRVRSRSPLHF. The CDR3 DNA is TGTGCCAGCAGGGTTAGGAGTCGTTCACCCCTCCACTTT.

DNA for the CDR3: TGTGCCAGCAGCACCCGTACAGGGATCCCTGAGCAGTTCTTC. Encoded protein: CASSTRTGIPEQFF. The V call is TRBV11-3, the J call TRBJ2-1, with D perhaps matching TRBD1 (6 bases). Germline-derived CDR1 and CDR2 are SGHNT and YENEEA. V lost 5 bases and J lost 9, with 17 bases in between. The CDR3 contains 14 residues.

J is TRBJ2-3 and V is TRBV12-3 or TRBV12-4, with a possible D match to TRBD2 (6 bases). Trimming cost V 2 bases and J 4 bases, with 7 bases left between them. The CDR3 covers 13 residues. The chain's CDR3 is CASSLLASDTQYF. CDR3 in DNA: TGTGCCAGCAGTTTACTAGCGTCAGATACGCAGTATTTT.